This TCR beta chain was recorded in a study of OX40 agonist ivuxolimab in advanced cancers. At the level of the whole study: The costimulatory receptor OX40 (CD134) was targeted by ivuxolimab, a fully human IgG2 agonistic monoclonal antibody. Intravenous ivuxolimab was administered to patients every 2 weeks at six dose levels: 0.01, 0.1, 0.3, 1.5, 3 and 10 mg/kg. Of the roughly 50 dose-escalation patients, hepatocellular carcinoma was present in around 20, melanoma in roughly 15, renal cell carcinoma in 9 and head and neck cancer in 9. In the dose-escalation cohort, roughly 80% of patients were male, and the mean age was approximately 60 years, with a range of about 23 to 90. Prior anti-PD-1, anti-PD-L1 or anti-CTLA-4 therapy was permitted, and about 40% of dose-escalation patients had received checkpoint inhibitors. Three dose-escalation patients achieved partial responses, one with hepatocellular carcinoma and two with cutaneous melanoma. The point of sequencing TCRbeta in the periphery was to test whether ivuxolimab changed TCR sequence diversity and drove clonal T-cell expansion. The paper covers the monotherapy dose-escalation part of the phase I ivuxolimab trial, which included N of about 56 patients.

The trial excluded patients who had a history of autoimmune disease or were on systemic immunosuppression. Peripheral blood for TCR sequencing was collected from all dose cohorts at baseline, on cycle 4 day 1, and on cycle 7 day 1. Samples were obtained from an open-label, multicenter, first-in-human phase I dose-escalation trial of ivuxolimab. The trial enrolled adults with locally advanced or metastatic head and neck squamous cell, hepatocellular, melanoma or renal cell carcinoma. Before TCR sequencing, CD4+ T cells and CD8+ T cells from peripheral blood were sorted into separate populations. Points the paper makes about the study in general: After ivuxolimab, expanded clones were on average more numerous among CD8+ T cells than among CD4+ T cells. Low levels of normalized T-cell clonal expansion were also seen in some patients who did not respond. Antigen specificity was not determined for the clonally expanded peripheral T cells. In partial responders in the 0.1-3.0 mg/kg groups, normalized peripheral clonal expansion was found to be among the lowest, especially among CD8+ T cells. At doses of 0.1 to 3.0 mg/kg, clonal expansion of both CD4+ and CD8+ T cells in blood was seen between baseline and week 6.

As regards this clone: Its antigen has not been determined. No base quality information exists; no much larger clone differs at one position.

Genomic DNA was isolated from the sorted cells so that the TCRbeta CDR3 region could be sequenced. The immunoSEQ Assay was used to sequence the TCRbeta CDR3 regions. TCRdb took over this immuneACCESS table, retaining in-frame rearrangements with V and J assigned. Such tables are incomplete; in checked studies, under half of the missing clones stem from an unresolved V gene, and the remainder is unexplained. The sample table lists 65,000 to 75,000 clones, about nine tenths of them with a count of one. The ten largest make up over 0.55% of the sample. This receptor was identified in an adult with an advanced solid tumor such as melanoma, head and neck, liver or kidney cancer. Specimen: CD4+ or CD8+ T cells sorted from blood, collected in a trial of the OX40 agonist ivuxolimab.

The DNA is TGTGCCAGCAGCCTAGCCGGGGGGAACACCGGGGAGCTGTTTTTT. It translates as CASSLAGGNTGELFF. The receptor chain draws on TRBV6-5 and TRBJ2-2, with a tentative D gene TRBD2 over 6 matching bases. The trim is 6 bases for V and 1 base for J, with a gap of 12 bases between the germline ends. There are 15 amino acids in the CDR3, from cysteine to phenylalanine inclusive. The CDR3 DNA has 45 bases and is translated from base 1. From the germline V gene, CDR1 is MNHEY and CDR2 is SVGAGI.